These 19 T cell receptor beta chains originate from one sample sequenced in a study of T-cell memory formation after mild COVID-19. One entry per CDR3 protein, called by TCRdb with MiXCR from the 5' RACE reads. The table lists about 560,000 distinct CDR3 sequences, roughly 20% of them singletons. The sample was PBMCs or a T cell subset sorted from them (not recorded which). The receptors were sampled from an adult woman who had mild COVID-19 (a few samples of this study predate the infection). Cell type and time point are not known.

This clonotype has just a few counts. J is TRBJ1-2 and V is TRBV9; D perhaps matches TRBD1 (5 bases). V was shortened by 0 bases and J by 3 bases, with 12 bases between the two germline ends. Germline CDR1 reads SGDLS; CDR2 reads YYNGEE. The CDR3 loop spans 15 amino acids. The CDR3 nucleotides read TGTGCCAGCAGCGTAGGTCACAGGAGAGACTATGGCTACACCTTC. Protein sequence: CASSVGHRRDYGYTF.

At least ten counts were recorded for this clonotype. The chain uses TRBV7-3 and TRBJ2-3; D possibly matches TRBD1 or TRBD2 (6 bases each). Germline V gives CDR1 SGHTA, CDR2 FQGTGA. V was shortened by 6 bases and J by 0 bases, with 13 bases between the two germline ends. The CDR3 totals 15 residues. CDR3 coding DNA: TGTGCCAGCAGACTCACAGGGAGGAGCACAGATACGCAGTATTTT. It specifies CASRLTGRSTDTQYF.

The chain couples TRBV29-1 to TRBJ1-1; D gene unclear. The length of the CDR3 is 13 residues. The V and J ends lost 2 bases and 4 bases respectively, with 11 bases between them. Germline V CDR1 and CDR2: SQVTM, ANQGSEA. CDR3 bases: TGCAGCGTTGAAAGCGATTGGGTCACTGAAGCTTTCTTT. Protein: CSVESDWVTEAFF.

The V gene is TRBV6-6, the J gene TRBJ2-7, with D possibly TRBD2 on 8 matching bases. The CDR3 runs 15 residues. With 6 bases removed from V and 0 bases from J, the gap between germline ends came to 15 bases. Germline loops: CDR1 MNHNY, CDR2 SVGAGI (reference sequence). CDR3 DNA sequence: TGTGCCAGCAGCCGGGAGGGGGCCGTCTCCTACGAGCAGTACGTC. Translation gives CASSREGAVSYEQYV.

This clonotype occurred a few times. The chain employs TRBV6-1 and TRBJ2-1, with a possible D match to TRBD1 (6 bases). This CDR3 has 15 residues. V lost 2 bases and J lost 14, with 22 bases in between. Per the germline V gene, CDR1 is MNHNS and CDR2 is SASEGT. This CDR3 is CASSEWWGRQYLEFF. In nucleotides, the CDR3 is TGTGCCAGCAGTGAATGGTGGGGGCGGCAGTATTTGGAGTTCTTC.

This clonotype occurred a few times. The V and J genes are TRBV5-1 and TRBJ1-2, with D possibly being TRBD1 (5 bases). The CDR3 spans 15 residues. Germline V gene data show CDR1 as SGHRS and CDR2 as YFSETQ. Trimming removed 4 bases at V and 1 base at J, with 14 bases between. Here the CDR3 DNA reads TGCGCCAGCAGCGGAGGGACTCTTGTTAACTATGGCTACACCTTC. Translation: CASSGGTLVNYGYTF.

The chain combines TRBV11-2 with TRBJ1-2; 7 nucleotides align to TRBD1. Germline CDR1 reads SGHAT; CDR2 reads FQNNGV. The V gene end was trimmed by 5 bases and the J gene end by 2 bases; junction bases not matched to a gene: 5. The CDR3 is made up of 14 amino acids. DNA of the CDR3: TGTGCCAGCAGCACCATGACAGGGAACTATGGCTACACCTTC. Amino acids: CASSTMTGNYGYTF.

The chain uses TRBV30 and TRBJ1-3, with D possibly being TRBD1 (6 bases). Per germline, CDR1 GTSNPN and CDR2 SVGIG (reference sequence). The ends were cut back, 5 bases at V and 2 bases at J, with 13 bases in the middle. The CDR3 length is 14 residues. The CDR3 region is CAWASGGPGNTIYF. The DNA of the CDR3 is TGTGCCTGGGCCAGCGGGGGCCCTGGAAACACCATATATTTT.

This clonotype has more than one count but fewer than ten. The chain couples TRBV7-2 to TRBJ2-1; 7 nucleotides match TRBD2. Germline V gene data show CDR1 as SGHTA and CDR2 as FQGNSA. This CDR3 has 17 residues. V was clipped by 1 base and J by 0 bases; unmatched bases: 6. CDR3: CASSLVAGATSYNEQFF. CDR3 in DNA: TGTGCCAGCAGCTTAGTCGCGGGAGCTACCTCCTACAATGAGCAGTTCTTC.

A few counts support this clonotype. The CDR3 here is CASSSQVSETQYF. The CDR3 DNA is TGTGCCAGCAGTTCACAGGTCTCGGAGACCCAGTACTTC. The chain employs TRBV27 and TRBJ2-5; the D gene is possibly TRBD1 (5 bases). The CDR3 spans 13 residues. The germline V gene encodes CDR1 MNHEY and CDR2 SMNVEV (reference sequence). With 4 bases removed from V and 5 bases from J, the gap between germline ends came to 11 bases.

This chain joins TRBV18 and TRBJ2-5; 8 positions match TRBD2. V trimming: 6 bases; J trimming: 2 bases; junction bases outside the gene matches: 8. This CDR3 has 15 residues. The germline V gene encodes CDR1 KGHSH and CDR2 LQKENI. The CDR3: CASSRASGRQETQYF. As DNA, the CDR3 is TGTGCCAGCTCTCGGGCTAGCGGGCGGCAAGAGACCCAGTACTTC.

This clonotype was found a few times. The J gene is TRBJ2-4, the V gene TRBV15; 12 bases align to TRBD1. The V gene end was trimmed by 4 bases and the J gene end by 8 bases; junction bases not matched to a gene: 9. This CDR3 has 16 residues. CDR1 and CDR2 from the germline V gene are LNHNV and YYDKDF (reference sequence). Here the CDR3 reads CATSMGQGAHAYIQYF. CDR3 nucleotides: TGTGCCACCAGCATGGGACAGGGGGCCCACGCATACATTCAGTACTTC.

This clonotype has just a few counts. The CDR3 nucleotides are TGTGCCACCAGCAGAGGGGCGGGAGTCGGGGATGAGCAGTTCTTC. As protein: CATSRGAGVGDEQFF. V is TRBV15 and J is TRBJ2-1; 7 positions agree with TRBD2. Germline V gene lookup returns CDR1 LNHNV and CDR2 YYDKDF (reference sequence). The length of the CDR3 is 15 residues. The ends lost 1 base at V and 8 bases at J; junction bases unmatched: 8. Full variable domain (remainder filled in from reference TRBV15 and TRBJ2-1): DAMVIQNPRYQVTQFGKPVTLSCSQTLNHNVMYWYQQKSSQAPKLLFHYYDKDFNNEADTPDNFQSRRPNTSFCFLDIRSPGLGDTAMYLCATSRGAGVGDEQFFGPGTRLTVL.

The V call is TRBV11-3, the J call TRBJ2-1, with unresolved D. Germline CDR1 is SGHNT and CDR2 is YENEEA. Trimming took 7 bases from V and 0 from J, leaving 13 bases between them. The CDR3 is made up of 15 amino acids. CDR3 bases: TGTGCCAGCAACCTGGGTGGCGACTCCTACAATGAGCAGTTCTTC. Translation gives CASNLGGDSYNEQFF.

The CDR3 is CASSYGVQETQYF. CDR3 DNA: TGTGCCAGCAGTTACGGGGTTCAGGAGACCCAGTACTTC. The rearrangement uses TRBV12-3 or TRBV12-4 and TRBJ2-5; perhaps TRBD2 as D (5 bases). V lost 4 bases and J lost 5, with 11 bases in between. CDR3 size: 13 residues.

V is TRBV9 and J is TRBJ2-5; D may be TRBD2 (5 bases). Germline assignment: CDR1 SGDLS and CDR2 YYNGEE. The CDR3 covers 16 residues. Trimming cost V 1 base and J 1 base, with 14 bases left between them. The CDR3 sequence is CASSVRMISVQETQYF. In DNA form, the CDR3 reads TGTGCCAGCAGCGTAAGGATGATTAGCGTCCAAGAGACCCAGTACTTC.

This clonotype appeared once. The chain recombines TRBV24-1 with TRBJ1-1; D possibly corresponds to TRBD1 (6 bases). CDR3 length: 10 residues. The germline CDR1 and CDR2 sequences are KGHDR and SFDVKD. V lost 9 bases and J lost 10, with 11 bases in between. The CDR3 DNA follows: TGTGCCACCTACAGGGACGGAGCTTTCTTT. Residues: CATYRDGAFF.

The V call is TRBV4-1, the J call TRBJ1-5; D uncertain. The CDR3 contains 14 residues. Germline V gene sequence: CDR1 MGHRA, CDR2 YSYEKL. V gave up 2 bases and J gave up 4 bases, with 9 bases separating them. CDR3 sequence (DNA): TGCGCCAGCAGCCAACTTTCGGGAAATCAGCCCCAGCATTTT. Amino acid sequence: CASSQLSGNQPQHF.

The gene calls are TRBV18 and TRBJ2-3; the match to TRBD1 covers 8 bases. The V segment lost 3 bases and the J segment 6 bases; nucleotides outside the gene matches: 8. Germline V gene sequence: CDR1 KGHSH, CDR2 LQKENI. The CDR3 consists of 15 residues. The CDR3 DNA follows: TGTGCCAGCTCACCCCAGACAGGGGTATTTGATACGCAGTATTTT. It translates to CASSPQTGVFDTQYF.